Following are 22 T cell receptor beta chains from one sample sequenced in a study of shared clonotypes between healthy human individuals. Produced via immunoSEQ multiplex PCR; TCRdb's table is partial and in-frame only. Among around 1.4 million clones listed, about 98.5% were seen once. The sample consisted of naive CD4+ T cells sorted from blood. The sample's subset: CD45RA+ positively selected. Receptors were obtained from a man aged 30-40 years in good health.

A remark on this clone: Distinct nucleotide sequences in the sample also encode this CDR3. This chain connects TRBV7-9 to TRBJ2-1; D remains unclear. Per germline, CDR1 SEHNR and CDR2 FQNEAQ (reference sequence). The CDR3 has 13 residues. With 5 bases removed from V and 3 bases from J, the gap between germline ends came to 8 bases. CDR3 region: CASSLTNYNEQFF. CDR3 nucleotide sequence: TGTGCCAGCAGCCTGACCAACTACAATGAGCAGTTCTTC.

This rearrangement joins TRBV6-5 to TRBJ2-5, with a weak D call TRBD1 (5 bases). V lost 8 bases and J 5 bases, leaving 21 bases between the germline ends. Germline values: CDR1 MNHEY, CDR2 SVGAGI. This CDR3 region has 15 residues. DNA for the CDR3: TGTGCCAGCTGGACCTGGGGCCTACCCGGGGAGACCCAGTACTTC. Its translation is CASWTWGLPGETQYF.

Concerning this clone: Germline and junction disagree at one end, which may indicate a read error. The chain combines TRBV5-1 with TRBJ1-5; 7 nucleotides line up with TRBD1. The CDR3 extends over 15 amino acids. CDR1 is SGHRS and CDR2 is YFSETQ in the germline V gene. The CDR3 loop is CASSLGTEINQPQHF. Here the CDR3 DNA reads TGCGCCAGCAGTTTGGGGACAGAGATAAATCAGCCCCAGCATTTT.

This clone was detected once. The rearrangement joins TRBV4-2 to TRBJ1-1, with D hard to call. Germline V gene data show CDR1 as LGHNA and CDR2 as YNFKEQ. V was cut by 5 bases and J by 2 bases, with 9 bases left in between. The CDR3 has 13 residues. CDR3 residues: CASSSFSNTEAFF. The CDR3 coding sequence is TGTGCCAGCAGCTCCTTCTCCAACACTGAAGCTTTCTTT.

The chain recombines TRBV29-1 with TRBJ2-3; D not resolved. V was shortened by 6 bases and J by 4 bases, with 11 bases between the two germline ends. The CDR3 length is 12 residues. CDR1 is SQVTM and CDR2 is ANQGSEA in the germline V gene. As DNA, the CDR3 is TGCAGCGTAGCCTTGGACGCAGATACGCAGTATTTT. Translation gives CSVALDADTQYF.

This chain connects TRBV7-2 to TRBJ2-5; D is possibly TRBD1 (6 bases). The CDR3 covers 13 residues. The germline V and J ends were trimmed by 5 bases and 1 base, with 8 bases remaining between them. The germline V gene encodes CDR1 SGHTA and CDR2 FQGNSA. The CDR3 DNA reads as TGTGCCAGCAGCATGGACAGCCAAGAGACCCAGTACTTC. It encodes CASSMDSQETQYF.

V usage is TRBV10-3 and J usage is TRBJ2-5; the match to TRBD1 covers 9 bases. This CDR3 is built from 15 residues. Per the germline V gene, CDR1 is ENHRY and CDR2 is SYGVKD. The trim removed 0 bases at V and 5 bases at J, leaving 4 bases unmatched. As DNA, the CDR3 is TGTGCCATCAGTGAGTCGGGACAGGGTCCCGAGACCCAGTACTTC. Translated, it gives CAISESGQGPETQYF.

The V gene is TRBV5-1, the J gene TRBJ1-1; 7 bases fit TRBD1. The junction had 7 bases not matched to a gene; V was cut back by 4 bases and J by 1 base. Germline V gene lookup returns CDR1 SGHRS and CDR2 YFSETQ. This CDR3 has 15 amino acids. CDR3 amino acids: CASSRLGGPNTEAFF. In DNA form, the CDR3 reads TGCGCCAGCAGCCGACTAGGGGGCCCGAACACTGAAGCTTTCTTT.

The chain is built from TRBV7-3 and TRBJ2-1, with 9 nucleotides matching TRBD2. Germline CDR1 is SGHTA and CDR2 is FQGTGA. Trimming removed 4 bases from V and 6 bases from J; junction bases left unmatched: 7. The CDR3 extends over 15 amino acids. This CDR3 reads CASSSEPSGANEQFF. The CDR3, as DNA: TGTGCCAGCAGCTCCGAACCTAGCGGGGCCAATGAGCAGTTCTTC.

This clone was found once. In the same sample, other DNA sequences code for this CDR3. The chain couples TRBV5-1 to TRBJ2-3, with D unresolved. The CDR3 has 14 amino acids. V lost 3 bases, J lost 2 bases, and 10 bases lay in between. Per germline, CDR1 SGHRS and CDR2 YFSETQ. The CDR3 protein is CASSSDSSTDTQYF. The DNA for the CDR3 is TGCGCCAGCAGCTCAGACTCCTCCACAGATACGCAGTATTTT. The full variable domain, rest sourced from reference TRBV5-1 and TRBJ2-3, is KAGVTQTPRYLIKTRGQQVTLSCSPISGHRSVSWYQQTPGQGLQFLFEYFSETQRNKGNFPGRFSGRQFSNSRSEMNVSTLELGDSALYLCASSSDSSTDTQYFGPGTRLTVL.

The rearrangement joins TRBV29-1 to TRBJ2-5; D ambiguous. The V gene lost 6 bases and the J gene lost 1 base, with 12 bases spanning the gap. In germline, CDR1 is SQVTM, CDR2 ANQGSEA. This CDR3 is 13 amino acids long. CDR3 bases: TGCAGCGTCGATGACCAGCGCCAAGAGACCCAGTACTTC. It is translated as CSVDDQRQETQYF.

The V call is TRBV4-1, the J call TRBJ1-1; a weak D match, TRBD1 (5 bases). Germline CDR1 and CDR2: MGHRA and YSYEKL. Trimming took off 0 bases at V and 0 bases at J, with 17 bases between the two ends. The CDR3 totals 18 residues. CDR3 amino acids: CASSQERGLGRMNTEAFF. The CDR3 DNA sequence: TGCGCCAGCAGCCAAGAAAGGGGCCTCGGGAGGATGAACACTGAAGCTTTCTTT.

This rearrangement joins TRBV5-1 to TRBJ2-7, with D possibly matching TRBD1 (7 bases). This CDR3 is 15 amino acids long. CDR1 and CDR2 (germline): SGHRS, YFSETQ. V was trimmed by 2 bases and J by 4 bases, leaving 16 bases between them. CDR3 in DNA: TGCGCCAGCAGCTTCCTGGAGGGACAGAGATACGAGCAGTACTTC. It codes for CASSFLEGQRYEQYF.

The chain joins TRBV27 to TRBJ2-3; D uncertain. Trimming removed 5 bases from V and 7 bases from J, with 1 base in between. Germline values: CDR1 MNHEY, CDR2 SMNVEV (reference sequence). This CDR3 is built from 9 residues. CDR3 residues: CASSHTQYF. The CDR3 nucleotides are TGTGCCAGCAGTCATACGCAGTATTTT.

CDR3 coding DNA: TGTGCCAGCAGCCTCGATTTGTGGCAGGGGAACCACGAGCAGTACTTC. The encoded protein is CASSLDLWQGNHEQYF. V and J are TRBV7-2 and TRBJ2-7; D may be TRBD1 (6 bases). The V and J ends lost 5 bases and 5 bases respectively, with 22 bases between them. The CDR3 runs 16 residues. Germline values: CDR1 SGHTA, CDR2 FQGNSA.

The rearrangement joins TRBV29-1 to TRBJ2-1; 9 bases align to TRBD2. This CDR3 has 12 residues. Germline-derived CDR1 and CDR2 are SQVTM and ANQGSEA. Trimming removed 4 bases from V and 9 bases from J; junction bases left unmatched: 4. This CDR3 reads CSVAGTSFEQFF. The CDR3 DNA reads as TGCAGCGTTGCGGGGACTAGCTTTGAGCAGTTCTTC.

The V call is TRBV2, the J call TRBJ2-3, with a tentative D call TRBD2 (6 bases). Between the trimmed V and J ends, which lost 8 bases and 7 bases, there was a span of 10 bases. Germline-derived CDR1 and CDR2 are SNHLY and FYNNEI. The CDR3 sequence is 11 residues long. CDR3 region: CASARGYTQYF. The CDR3 nucleotides read TGTGCCAGCGCCCGGGGGTATACGCAGTATTTT.

As to this clone: The junction and the germline gene differ at one end; a read error may be behind it. The rearrangement uses TRBV18 and TRBJ1-4; D uncertain. Germline CDR1 is KGHSH and CDR2 is LQKENI. The CDR3 runs 13 residues. CDR3 amino acids: CASPPPNFEKLFF. CDR3 bases: TGTGCCAGCCCACCACCGAACTTTGAAAAACTGTTTTTT.

With regard to this clone: Different DNA sequences within this sample yield the same CDR3. V usage is TRBV29-1 and J usage is TRBJ2-7; D may be TRBD1 (6 bases). Germline loops: CDR1 SQVTM, CDR2 ANQGSEA. This CDR3 region has 13 residues. V shed 4 bases and J shed 1 base, with 11 bases lying between them. CDR3 sequence: CSVGLGGSYEQYF. The DNA for the CDR3 is TGCAGCGTTGGGTTAGGGGGATCCTACGAGCAGTACTTC.

The chain links TRBV5-8 to TRBJ1-4; 7 bases align to TRBD1. With V trimmed by 4 bases and J by 4 bases, 7 bases remained unmatched. Germline CDR1 is SGHTS and CDR2 is YDEGEE. The CDR3 spans 15 residues. CDR3 protein: CASSRGQTFNEKLFF. The DNA for the CDR3 is TGTGCCAGCAGCCGGGGACAGACTTTTAATGAAAAACTGTTTTTT.

This rearrangement joins TRBV7-7 to TRBJ2-1; no firm D call. CDR1 is SSHAT, CDR2 FNYEAQ, per germline (reference sequence). The CDR3 covers 13 residues. V lost 5 bases and J lost 4, with 9 bases in between. The CDR3 region is CASSHGSYNEQFF. CDR3 DNA: TGTGCCAGCAGCCACGGAAGTTACAATGAGCAGTTCTTC.

This chain connects TRBV9 to TRBJ2-7, with a weak D call TRBD2 (7 bases). Trimming left V 3 bases short and J 4 bases short, with 23 bases between. This CDR3 region has 17 residues. Germline V lookup: CDR1 SGDLS, CDR2 YYNGEE. CDR3 amino acids: CASSAESGGGSRYEQYF. The CDR3 region has the DNA TGTGCCAGCAGCGCGGAGAGTGGGGGCGGGAGTAGATACGAGCAGTACTTC.